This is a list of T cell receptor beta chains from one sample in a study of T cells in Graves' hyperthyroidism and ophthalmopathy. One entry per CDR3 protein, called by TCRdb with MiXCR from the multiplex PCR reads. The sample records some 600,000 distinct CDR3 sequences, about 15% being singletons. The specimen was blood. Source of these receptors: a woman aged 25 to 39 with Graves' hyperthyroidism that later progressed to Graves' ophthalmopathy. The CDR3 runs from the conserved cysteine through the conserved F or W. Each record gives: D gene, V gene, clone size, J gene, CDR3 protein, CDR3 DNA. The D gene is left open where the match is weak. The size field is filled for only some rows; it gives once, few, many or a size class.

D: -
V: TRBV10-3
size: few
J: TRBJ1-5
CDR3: CATLAGGNNQPQHF
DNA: TGTGCCACCTTGGCGGGGGGGAACAATCAGCCCCAGCATTTT

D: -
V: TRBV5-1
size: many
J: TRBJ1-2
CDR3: CASSLRQAGGYTF
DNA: TGCGCCAGCAGCTTGAGACAGGCTGGAGGCTACACCTTC

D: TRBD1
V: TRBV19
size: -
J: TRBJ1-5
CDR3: CASPPTGGPLHQPQHF
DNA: TGTGCCAGTCCACCGACAGGGGGACCTCTCCATCAGCCCCAGCATTTT

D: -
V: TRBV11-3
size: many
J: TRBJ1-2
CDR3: CASSSAGTEGYGYTF
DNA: TGTGCCAGCAGTTCGGCCGGGACTGAAGGCTATGGCTACACCTTC

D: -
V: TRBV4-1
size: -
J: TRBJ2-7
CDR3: CASSQDGRDPLEQYF
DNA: TGCGCCAGCAGCCAAGATGGGCGGGACCCTCTCGAGCAGTACTTC

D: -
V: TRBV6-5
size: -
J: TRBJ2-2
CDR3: CASSYSGRSGELFF
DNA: TGTGCCAGCAGTTACTCTGGCCGGTCCGGGGAGCTGTTTTTT

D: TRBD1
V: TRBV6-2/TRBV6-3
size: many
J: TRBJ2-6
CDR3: CASSSRTGRGANVLTF
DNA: TGTGCCAGCAGTTCCCGGACAGGGCGCGGGGCCAACGTCCTGACTTTC

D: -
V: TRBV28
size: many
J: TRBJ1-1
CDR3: CASSPWTYDTEAFF
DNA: TGTGCCAGCAGCCCGTGGACCTACGACACTGAAGCTTTCTTT

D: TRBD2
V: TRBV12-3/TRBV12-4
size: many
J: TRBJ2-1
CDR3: CASSPGLAGATEQFF
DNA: TGTGCCAGCAGTCCGGGACTAGCGGGAGCCACTGAGCAGTTCTTC

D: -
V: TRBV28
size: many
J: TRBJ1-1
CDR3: CASMAWNTEAFF
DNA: TGTGCCAGCATGGCATGGAACACTGAAGCTTTCTTT

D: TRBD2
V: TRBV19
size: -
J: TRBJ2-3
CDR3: CASSTGLAGSNTDTQYF
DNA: TGTGCCAGTAGTACGGGACTAGCGGGATCCAACACAGATACGCAGTATTTT

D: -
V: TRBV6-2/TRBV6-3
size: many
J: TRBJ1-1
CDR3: CASSSRGLNTEAFF
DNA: TGTGCCAGCAGTTCCCGGGGCCTGAACACTGAAGCTTTCTTT

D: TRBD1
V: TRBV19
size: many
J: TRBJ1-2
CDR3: CASSTSDRVGYTF
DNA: TGTGCCAGTAGTACGAGTGACAGGGTCGGCTACACCTTC

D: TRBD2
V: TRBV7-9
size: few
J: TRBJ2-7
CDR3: CASSPGLAGGRNIFDYYEQYF
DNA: TGTGCCAGCAGCCCGGGACTAGCGGGAGGGCGCAATATATTTGATTACTACGAGCAGTACTTC

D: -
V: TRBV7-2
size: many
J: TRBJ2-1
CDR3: CASSLVPFDNEQFF
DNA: TGTGCCAGCAGCTTAGTCCCTTTCGACAATGAGCAGTTCTTC

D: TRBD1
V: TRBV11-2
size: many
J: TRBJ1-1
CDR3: CASSLVRGRGRVAFF
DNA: TGTGCCAGCAGCTTAGTACGGGGCAGGGGGCGAGTAGCTTTCTTT

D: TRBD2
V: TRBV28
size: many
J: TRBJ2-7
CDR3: CASSSPAGGTYEQYF
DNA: TGTGCCAGCAGTTCCCCAGCGGGGGGGACCTACGAGCAGTACTTC

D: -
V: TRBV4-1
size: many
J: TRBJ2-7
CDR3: CASSRGGDYSEQYF
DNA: TGCGCCAGCAGTCGCGGCGGTGATTACTCCGAGCAGTACTTC

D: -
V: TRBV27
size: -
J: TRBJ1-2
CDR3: CASRRGGDYGYTF
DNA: TGTGCCAGCAGAAGGGGGGGGGACTATGGCTACACCTTC

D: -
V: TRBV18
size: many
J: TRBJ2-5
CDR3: CASSPRRGGETQYF
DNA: TGTGCCAGCTCACCGAGGAGGGGCGGAGAGACCCAGTACTTC

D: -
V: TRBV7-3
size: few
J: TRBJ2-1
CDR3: CASSLNRDFGEQFF
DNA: TGTGCCAGCAGCTTAAATCGGGATTTCGGTGAGCAGTTCTTC

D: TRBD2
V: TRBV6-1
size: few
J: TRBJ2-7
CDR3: CASSYSGTSGSSYEQYF
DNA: TGTGCCAGCAGTTATTCTGGGACTAGCGGAAGCTCCTACGAGCAGTACTTC

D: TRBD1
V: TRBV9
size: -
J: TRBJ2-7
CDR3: CASSAPTGPYEQYF
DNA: TGTGCCAGCAGCGCACCGACAGGGCCTTACGAGCAGTACTTC

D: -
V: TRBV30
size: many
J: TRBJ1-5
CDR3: CAWSRGVRNQPQHF
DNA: TGTGCCTGGAGTCGGGGGGTTCGAAATCAGCCCCAGCATTTT

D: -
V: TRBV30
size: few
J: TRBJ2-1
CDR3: CAWLVAEGPHNEQFF
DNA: TGTGCCTGGCTCGTAGCGGAGGGGCCTCACAATGAGCAGTTCTTC

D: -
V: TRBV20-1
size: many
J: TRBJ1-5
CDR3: CSATQEDSTNQPQHF
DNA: TGCAGTGCTACCCAAGAAGACAGCACCAATCAGCCCCAGCATTTT

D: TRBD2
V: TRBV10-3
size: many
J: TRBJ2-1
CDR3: CATGLAEYNEQFF
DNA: TGTGCCACGGGACTAGCAGAATACAATGAGCAGTTCTTC

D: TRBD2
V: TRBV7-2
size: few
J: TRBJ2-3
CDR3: CASSGRDARTDTQYF
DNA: TGTGCCAGCAGCGGGAGGGACGCCAGAACAGATACGCAGTATTTT

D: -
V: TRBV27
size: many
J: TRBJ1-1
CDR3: CASGPNRRGEAFF
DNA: TGTGCCAGCGGACCCAACAGGAGAGGGGAGGCTTTCTTT

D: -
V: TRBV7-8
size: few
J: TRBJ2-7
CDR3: CASSRLFGVVSYEQYF
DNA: TGTGCCAGCAGCCGCCTTTTCGGGGTTGTTTCCTACGAGCAGTACTTC

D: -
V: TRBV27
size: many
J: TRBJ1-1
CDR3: CASGRDGEAFF
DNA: TGTGCCAGCGGGAGGGACGGTGAAGCTTTCTTT

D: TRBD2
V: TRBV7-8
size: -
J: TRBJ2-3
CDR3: CASSWYTSGNTDTQYF
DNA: TGTGCCAGCAGCTGGTATACTAGCGGGAACACAGATACGCAGTATTTT

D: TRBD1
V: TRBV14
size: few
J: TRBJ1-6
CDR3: CASSLTGPSPLHF
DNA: TGTGCCAGCAGCCTGACAGGGCCTTCACCCCTCCACTTT

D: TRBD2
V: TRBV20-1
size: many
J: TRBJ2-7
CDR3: CSARDGSRLAGIYEQYF
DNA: TGCAGTGCTAGAGATGGCTCCCGACTAGCGGGGATCTACGAGCAGTACTTC

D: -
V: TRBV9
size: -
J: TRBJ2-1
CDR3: CASSVDSRDTYREQFF
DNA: TGTGCCAGCAGCGTAGACAGCCGGGACACTTACCGGGAGCAGTTCTTC

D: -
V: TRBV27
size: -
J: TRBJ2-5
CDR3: CASSSPSVQETQYF
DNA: TGTGCCAGCAGTTCGCCCTCGGTCCAAGAGACCCAGTACTTC

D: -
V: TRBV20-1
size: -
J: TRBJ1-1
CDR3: CSAQRDSGSTEAFF
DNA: TGCAGTGCTCAGAGGGACTCTGGTAGCACTGAAGCTTTCTTT

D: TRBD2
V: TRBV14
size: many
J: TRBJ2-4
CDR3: CASSRGLAGVGIAKNIQYF
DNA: TGTGCCAGCAGCCGCGGACTAGCGGGAGTGGGGATAGCCAAAAACATTCAGTACTTC

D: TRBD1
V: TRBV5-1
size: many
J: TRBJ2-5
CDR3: CASSLAGQGYQETQYF
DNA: TGCGCCAGCAGCTTGGCCGGACAGGGGTATCAAGAGACCCAGTACTTC

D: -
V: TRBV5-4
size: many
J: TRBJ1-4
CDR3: CASSLRFGEKLFF
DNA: TGTGCCAGCAGCTTAAGGTTTGGTGAAAAACTGTTTTTT

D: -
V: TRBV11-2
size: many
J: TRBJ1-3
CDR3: CASSLLQGTGNTIYF
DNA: TGTGCCAGCAGCTTGCTCCAGGGTACGGGAAACACCATATATTTT

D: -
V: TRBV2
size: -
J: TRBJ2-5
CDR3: CASSERRLQETQYF
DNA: TGTGCCAGCAGTGAACGCAGGCTCCAAGAGACGCAGTACTTC

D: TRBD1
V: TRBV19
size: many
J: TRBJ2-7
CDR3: CASSNRDRGNEQYF
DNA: TGTGCCAGTAGTAACCGGGACAGGGGTAACGAGCAGTACTTC

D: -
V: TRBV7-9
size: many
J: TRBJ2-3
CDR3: CASSLTPTRQDTQYF
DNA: TGTGCCAGCAGCCTCACCCCCACTAGACAAGATACGCAGTATTTT

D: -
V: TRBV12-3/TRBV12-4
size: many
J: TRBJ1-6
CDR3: CASSSGAVGSPLHF
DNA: TGTGCCAGCAGTTCCGGGGCCGTCGGGTCACCCCTCCACTTT

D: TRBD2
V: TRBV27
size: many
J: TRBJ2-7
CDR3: CASSVIAGVGQPYEQYF
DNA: TGTGCCAGCAGTGTTATAGCGGGAGTAGGTCAACCGTACGAGCAGTACTTC

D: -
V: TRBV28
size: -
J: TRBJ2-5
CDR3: CASSLAREGTQYF
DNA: TGTGCCAGCAGTTTGGCCCGAGAGGGGACCCAGTACTTC

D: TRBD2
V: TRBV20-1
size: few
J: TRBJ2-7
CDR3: CSARSPSYSGTIEGFYEQYF
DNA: TGCAGTGCTAGATCCCCTTCTTACAGCGGGACGATAGAAGGCTTTTACGAGCAGTACTTC

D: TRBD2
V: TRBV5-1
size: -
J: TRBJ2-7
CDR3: CATSPAGGYEQYF
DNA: TGCGCCACCTCCCCAGCGGGGGGCTACGAGCAGTACTTC

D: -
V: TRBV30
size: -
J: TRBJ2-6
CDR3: CAWSLAPGANVLTF
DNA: TGTGCCTGGTCCCTTGCACCTGGGGCCAACGTCCTGACTTTC

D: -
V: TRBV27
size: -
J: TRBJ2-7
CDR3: CASSLRRGSEHYEQYF
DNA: TGTGCCAGCAGTTTAAGAAGGGGGAGCGAACACTACGAGCAGTACTTC

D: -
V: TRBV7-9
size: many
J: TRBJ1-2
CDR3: CASLGGYGYTF
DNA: TGTGCCAGCCTTGGGGGCTATGGCTACACCTTC

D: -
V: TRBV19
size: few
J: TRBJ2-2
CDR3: CASSIQADTGELFF
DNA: TGTGCCAGTAGTATCCAGGCGGACACCGGGGAGCTGTTTTTT

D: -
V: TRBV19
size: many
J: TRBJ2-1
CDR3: CASKVGAYGSNEQFF
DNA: TGTGCCAGTAAAGTGGGTGCCTACGGGAGCAATGAGCAGTTCTTC

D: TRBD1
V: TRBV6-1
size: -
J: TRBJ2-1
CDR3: CASSLTGISLEQFF
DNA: TGTGCCAGCAGCTTGACAGGGATCTCCTTAGAGCAGTTCTTC

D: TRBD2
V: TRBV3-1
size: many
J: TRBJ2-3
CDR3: CASASGASTDTQYF
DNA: TGTGCCAGCGCGAGCGGGGCTAGCACAGATACGCAGTATTTT

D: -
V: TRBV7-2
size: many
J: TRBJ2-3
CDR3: CASSLGLTDTDTQYF
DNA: TGTGCCAGCAGCTTAGGGCTAACTGACACAGATACGCAGTATTTT

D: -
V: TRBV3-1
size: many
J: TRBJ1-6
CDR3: CASSQGVPARSPLHF
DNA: TGTGCCAGCAGCCAAGGGGTCCCCGCCAGATCACCCCTCCACTTT

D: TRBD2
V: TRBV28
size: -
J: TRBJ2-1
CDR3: CASSGIRTSGRAAYNEQFF
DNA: TGTGCCAGCAGCGGAATTCGGACTAGCGGGAGGGCCGCCTACAATGAGCAGTTCTTC

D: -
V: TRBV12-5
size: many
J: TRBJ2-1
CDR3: CASGGTPGRRNNEQFF
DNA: TGTGCTAGTGGTGGGACACCCGGGAGGAGAAACAATGAGCAGTTCTTC